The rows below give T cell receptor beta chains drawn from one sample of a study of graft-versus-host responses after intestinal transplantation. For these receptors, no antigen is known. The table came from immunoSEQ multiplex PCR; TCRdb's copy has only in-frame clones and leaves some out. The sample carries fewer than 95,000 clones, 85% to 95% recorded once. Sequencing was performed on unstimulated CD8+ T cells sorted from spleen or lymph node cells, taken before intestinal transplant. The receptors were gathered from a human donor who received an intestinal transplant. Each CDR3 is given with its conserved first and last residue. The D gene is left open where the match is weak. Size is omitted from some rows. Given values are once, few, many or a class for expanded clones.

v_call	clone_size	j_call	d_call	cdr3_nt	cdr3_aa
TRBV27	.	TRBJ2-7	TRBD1	TGTGCCAGCAGTTCCAAAACAGGGGCTCCGTCCTACGAGCAGTACTTC	CASSSKTGAPSYEQYF
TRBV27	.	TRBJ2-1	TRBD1	TGTGCCAGCAGTTTCCCAGGGGGCTACAATGAGCAGTTCTTC	CASSFPGGYNEQFF
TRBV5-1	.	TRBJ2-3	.	TGCGCCAGCAGCTTGGGACAGCATAGCACAGATACGCAGTATTTT	CASSLGQHSTDTQYF
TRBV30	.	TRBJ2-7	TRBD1	TGTGCCTGGAGACATCAGGGGGTCTACGAGCAGTACTTC	CAWRHQGVYEQYF
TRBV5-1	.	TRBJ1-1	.	TGCGCCAGCAGCTTACAGGAAATGAACACTGAAGCTTTCTTT	CASSLQEMNTEAFF
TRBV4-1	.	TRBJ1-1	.	TGCGCCAGCAGCCATAAGACAGTGAACACTGAAGCTTTCTTT	CASSHKTVNTEAFF
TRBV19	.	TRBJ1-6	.	TGTGCCAGTAGTGTCCAGGCGACTAATTCACCCCTCCACTTT	CASSVQATNSPLHF
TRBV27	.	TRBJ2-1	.	TGTGCCAGCAGTTTTAATGGCGGGAAAACCTACAATGAGCAGTTCTTC	CASSFNGGKTYNEQFF
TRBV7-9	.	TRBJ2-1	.	TGTGCCAGCAGTTTACCGGGTGGGCTAGCGCCAAATGAGCAGTTCTTC	CASSLPGGLAPNEQFF
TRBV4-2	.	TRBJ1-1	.	TGTGCCAGCAGCCAATTCGGAGGACCGCTCTTTATGAACACTGAAGCTTTCTTT	CASSQFGGPLFMNTEAFF
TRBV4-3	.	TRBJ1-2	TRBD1	TGCGCCAGCAGCCAAGTTGGAGGGACAGGCTATGGCTACACCTTC	CASSQVGGTGYGYTF
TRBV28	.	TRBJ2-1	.	TGTGCCAGCCAACCACGGCGGCGTGACAGTTACAATGAGCAGTTCTTC	CASQPRRRDSYNEQFF
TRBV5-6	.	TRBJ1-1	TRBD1	TGTGCCAGCAGCTTGTGGACAGGAATGAACACTGAAGCTTTCTTT	CASSLWTGMNTEAFF
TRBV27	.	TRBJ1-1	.	TGTGCCAGCAGTTTTCGCGGGGAGAACACTGAAGCTTTCTTT	CASSFRGENTEAFF
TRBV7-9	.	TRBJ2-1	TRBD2	TGTGCCAGCAGCTCACCGGGACTAGGATACAATGAGCAGTTCTTC	CASSSPGLGYNEQFF
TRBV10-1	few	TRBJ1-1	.	TGCGCCTTATTGTCCGGACTTACTGAAGCTTTCTTT	CALLSGLTEAFF
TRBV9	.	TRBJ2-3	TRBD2	TGTGCCAGCAGCGTAGCACTGAGCGGGGGGGCAGCAGATACGCAGTATTTT	CASSVALSGGAADTQYF
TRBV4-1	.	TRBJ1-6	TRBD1	TGCGCCAGCAGCCAAGGTGCAGGGGGCCCCTATAATTCACCCCTCCACTTT	CASSQGAGGPYNSPLHF
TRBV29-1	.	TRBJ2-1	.	TGCAGCGTTGAAGATACAGTTAATACGGATGAGCAGTTCTTC	CSVEDTVNTDEQFF